This TCR beta chain came from a study of blood T cells in healthy people across ages. Study outcomes and limitations: Measured against age, TCR beta diversity per million T cells decreased in a roughly linear manner. A strong correlation between TCR beta diversity and naive T cell percentage was seen.

The authors ran a second PCR of 7 to 11 cycles using a sample-barcoded 5' primer and a J-beta primer mix. TCRdb itself ran the 5' RACE reads through MiXCR, one entry per CDR3 protein. This sample has about 730,000 distinct CDR3 sequences; more than 40% occur once, and the top ten carry 20% to 25%. The CDR3 has 13 residues. Trimming took 5 bases from V and 6 from J; bases not matched to a gene: 2. As concerns this clonotype: What it binds is not known. This may stem from a read error, because a much larger clone lies one nucleotide away.

Whenever a sample was processed, at least 6 million PBMCs were isolated. The rearrangement joins TRBV12-3 or TRBV12-4 to TRBJ2-1; 9 bases align to TRBD2. This TCR was recovered from a woman aged 55-69 years in good health. Sequencing was carried out using blood. The CDR3: CASSRRGGNEQFF. The CDR3 bases are TGTGCCAGCAGTCGGCGGGGGGGCAATGAGCAGTTCTTC.